The clone carrying this T cell receptor (beta chain) was detected only once. TCRdb keeps only in-frame clones here, not all; method: immunoSEQ multiplex PCR. Altogether 350,000 to 400,000 clones are present, approximately 90% being singletons, with the ten largest covering around 0.86%. The data are from a study of blood T cell repertoires in COVID-19. About the study: Whether acute or convalescent, the COVID-19 samples came from the United States, Italy and Spain.

Trimming pared 4 bases from V and 7 bases from J, leaving 12 bases between. Looked up from germline, CDR1 is SGDLS and CDR2 is YYNGEE. The CDR3 length is 13 residues. The origin of this receptor is a woman aged 40 to 55 who had been exposed to COVID-19. The specimen sequenced was PBMCs or T cells enriched from blood (not recorded which). The V gene is TRBV9, the J gene TRBJ2-1; D is unresolved. This CDR3 is CASSTTWVNEQFF. As DNA, the CDR3 is TGTGCCAGCAGCACTACCTGGGTGAATGAGCAGTTCTTC.